The 6 T cell receptor beta chains listed next were all sequenced from one sample in a study of cytomegalovirus exposure and HLA in healthy donors. The PCR contained 60 Vbeta and 13 Jbeta primers. Assay: immunoSEQ multiplex PCR; the TCRdb copy retains only in-frame clones and omits some. The top ten clones hold about 1.7% of a sample with about 250,000 clones, about nine tenths of them seen once. Sequenced sample: PBMCs. These receptors came from a girl aged 2 to 10 in good health and CMV-seronegative.

The genes are TRBV19 and TRBJ1-1; 9 nucleotides align to TRBD1. The germline gives CDR1 LNHDA, CDR2 SQIVND (reference sequence). The ends lost 2 bases at V and 0 bases at J; junction bases unmatched: 7. This CDR3 spans 17 amino acids. This CDR3 is CASSIYPRTGVNTEAFF. The CDR3 DNA sequence: TGTGCCAGTAGTATATACCCTAGGACAGGGGTGAACACTGAAGCTTTCTTT. Combining the CDR3 with reference TRBV19 and TRBJ1-1 gives the whole variable domain DGGITQSPKYLFRKEGQNVTLSCEQNLNHDAMYWYRQDPGQGLRLIYYSQIVNDFQKGDIAEGYSVSREKKESFPLTVTSAQKNPTAFYLCASSIYPRTGVNTEAFFGQGTRLTVV.

This chain joins TRBV27 and TRBJ2-1, with 7 nucleotides matching TRBD2. This CDR3 is built from 15 residues. Germline CDR1 reads MNHEY; CDR2 reads SMNVEV (reference sequence). V shed 5 bases, J shed 4 bases, and the junction held 8 bases outside the gene matches. CDR3 region: CASSPSGVGYNEQFF. CDR3 nucleotide sequence: TGTGCCAGCAGTCCGAGCGGGGTAGGATACAATGAGCAGTTCTTC.

The chain combines TRBV5-4 with TRBJ2-3; D uncertain. Germline V gene data show CDR1 as SGHNT and CDR2 as YYREEE (reference sequence). The CDR3 loop spans 14 amino acids. V lost 2 bases and J 3 bases, leaving 10 bases between the germline ends. The CDR3 region has the DNA TGTGCCAGCAGCTTAATTGACGGGACAGATACGCAGTATTTT. Its translation: CASSLIDGTDTQYF.

A single count supports this clone. This chain uses TRBV7-2 with TRBJ2-1, with 13 bases that match TRBD2. Germline values: CDR1 SGHTA, CDR2 FQGNSA. The ends lost 7 bases at V and 9 bases at J; junction bases unmatched: 6. The CDR3 is 14 residues long. CDR3 residues: CASTGTSGVGEQFF. The CDR3 region has the DNA TGTGCCAGCACCGGGACTAGCGGGGTCGGTGAGCAGTTCTTC.

J is TRBJ2-2 and V is TRBV6-1; a weak D match, TRBD1 (5 bases). The CDR3 sequence is 14 residues long. Germline loops: CDR1 MNHNS, CDR2 SASEGT. Trimming removed 7 bases at V and 0 bases at J, with 9 bases between. The chain's CDR3 is CASIRTTNTGELFF. CDR3 DNA: TGTGCCAGCATTCGGACAACGAACACCGGGGAGCTGTTTTTT.

The chain is built from TRBV10-1 and TRBJ2-2, with D perhaps TRBD2 (7 bases). CDR1 and CDR2 from the germline V gene are WNHNN and SYGVQD (reference sequence). With 10 bases removed from V and 6 bases from J, the gap between germline ends came to 15 bases. The CDR3 runs to 13 residues. CDR3: CATRGGGSGELFF. In DNA, the CDR3 is TGCGCCACCCGAGGGGGGGGCTCCGGGGAGCTGTTTTTT.